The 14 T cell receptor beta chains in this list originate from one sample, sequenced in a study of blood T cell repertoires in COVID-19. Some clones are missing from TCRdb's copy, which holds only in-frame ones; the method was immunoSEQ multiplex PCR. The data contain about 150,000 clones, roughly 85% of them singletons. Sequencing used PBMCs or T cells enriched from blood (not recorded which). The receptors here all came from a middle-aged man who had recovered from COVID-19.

CDR3 DNA: TGTGCCAGCATAGCGGGAGGAGTAACTGTACAGGAGCAGTACTTC. The encoded protein is CASIAGGVTVQEQYF. The V gene is TRBV28, the J gene TRBJ2-7; 10 nucleotides line up with TRBD2. The V and J ends lost 7 bases and 7 bases, in that order; junction bases with no gene match: 13. This CDR3 contains 15 residues. Per germline, CDR1 MDHEN and CDR2 SYDVKM.

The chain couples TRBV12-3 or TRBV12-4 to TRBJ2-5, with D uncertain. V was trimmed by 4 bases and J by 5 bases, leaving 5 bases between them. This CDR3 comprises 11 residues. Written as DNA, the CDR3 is TGTGCCAGCAGTTACGGTGAGACCCAGTACTTC. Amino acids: CASSYGETQYF.

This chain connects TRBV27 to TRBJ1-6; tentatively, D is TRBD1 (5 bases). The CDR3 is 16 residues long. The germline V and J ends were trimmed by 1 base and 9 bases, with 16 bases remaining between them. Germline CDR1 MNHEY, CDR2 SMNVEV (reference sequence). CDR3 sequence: CASSLLGGPGGSPLHF. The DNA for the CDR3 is TGTGCCAGCAGTTTATTAGGAGGACCGGGGGGTTCACCCCTCCACTTT.

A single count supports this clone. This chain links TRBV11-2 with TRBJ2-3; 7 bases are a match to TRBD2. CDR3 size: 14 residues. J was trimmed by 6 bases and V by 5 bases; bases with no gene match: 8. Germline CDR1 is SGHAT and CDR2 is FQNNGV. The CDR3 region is CASSRERGGDTQYF. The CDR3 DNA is TGTGCCAGCAGCCGTGAGCGGGGTGGCGATACGCAGTATTTT. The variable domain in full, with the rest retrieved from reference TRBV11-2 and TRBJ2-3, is EAGVAQSPRYKIIEKRQSVAFWCNPISGHATLYWYQQILGQGPKLLIQFQNNGVVDDSQLPKDRFSAERLKGVDSTLKIQPAKLEDSAVYLCASSRERGGDTQYFGPGTRLTVL.

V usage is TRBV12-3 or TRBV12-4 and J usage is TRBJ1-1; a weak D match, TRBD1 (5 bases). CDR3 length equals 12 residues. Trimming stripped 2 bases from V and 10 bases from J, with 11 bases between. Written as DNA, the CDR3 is TGTGCCAGCAGTTTAAAAGGGGCACGAGCTTTCTTT. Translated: CASSLKGARAFF.

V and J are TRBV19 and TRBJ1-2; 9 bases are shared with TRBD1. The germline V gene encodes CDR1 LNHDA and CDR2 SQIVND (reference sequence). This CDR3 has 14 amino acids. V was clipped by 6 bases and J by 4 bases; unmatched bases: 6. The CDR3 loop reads CASRDRGLVYGYTF. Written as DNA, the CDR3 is TGTGCCAGTAGGGACAGGGGACTAGTCTATGGCTACACCTTC.

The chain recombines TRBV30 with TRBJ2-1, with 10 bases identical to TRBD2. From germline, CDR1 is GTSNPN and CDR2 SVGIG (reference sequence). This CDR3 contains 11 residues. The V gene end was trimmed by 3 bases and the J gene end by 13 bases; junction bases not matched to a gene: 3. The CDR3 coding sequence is TGTGCCTGGAGGAGCGGGGGGGCCCAGTTCTTC. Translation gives CAWRSGGAQFF.

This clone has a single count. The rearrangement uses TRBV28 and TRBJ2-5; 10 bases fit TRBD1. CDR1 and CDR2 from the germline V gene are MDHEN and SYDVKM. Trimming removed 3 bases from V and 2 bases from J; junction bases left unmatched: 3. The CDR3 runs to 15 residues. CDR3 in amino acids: CASSLTGGGQETQYF. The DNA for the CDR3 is TGTGCCAGCAGTTTGACAGGGGGCGGGCAAGAGACCCAGTACTTC.

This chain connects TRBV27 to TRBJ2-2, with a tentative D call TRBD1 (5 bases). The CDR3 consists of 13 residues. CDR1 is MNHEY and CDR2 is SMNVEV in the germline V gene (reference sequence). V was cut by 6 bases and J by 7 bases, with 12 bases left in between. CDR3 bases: TGTGCCAGCAGGACAGCTCTACGCGGGGAGCTGTTTTTT. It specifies CASRTALRGELFF.

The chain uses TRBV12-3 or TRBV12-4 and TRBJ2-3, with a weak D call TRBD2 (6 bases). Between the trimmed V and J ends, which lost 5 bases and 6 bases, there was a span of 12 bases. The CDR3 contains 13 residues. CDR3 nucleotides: TGTGCCAGCAGTCCGACTAGAGTGGATACGCAGTATTTT. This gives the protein CASSPTRVDTQYF.

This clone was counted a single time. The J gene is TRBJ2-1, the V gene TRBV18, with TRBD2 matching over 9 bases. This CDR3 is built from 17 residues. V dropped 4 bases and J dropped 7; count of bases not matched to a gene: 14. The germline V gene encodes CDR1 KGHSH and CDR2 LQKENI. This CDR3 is CASSRTIAGVSINEQFF. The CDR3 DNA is TGTGCCAGCTCACGAACAATAGCGGGAGTTAGTATAAATGAGCAGTTCTTC.

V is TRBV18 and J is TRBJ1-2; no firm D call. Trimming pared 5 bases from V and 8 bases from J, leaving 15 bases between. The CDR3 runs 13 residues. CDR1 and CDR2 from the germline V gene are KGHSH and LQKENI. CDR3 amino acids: CASSVDREKGYTF. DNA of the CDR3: TGTGCCAGCTCAGTAGACCGGGAAAAGGGCTACACCTTC. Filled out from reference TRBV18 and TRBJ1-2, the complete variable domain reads NAGVMQNPRHLVRRRGQEARLRCSPMKGHSHVYWYRQLPEEGLKFMVYLQKENIIDESGMPKERFSAEFPKEGPSILRIQQVVRGDSAAYFCASSVDREKGYTFGSGTRLTVV.

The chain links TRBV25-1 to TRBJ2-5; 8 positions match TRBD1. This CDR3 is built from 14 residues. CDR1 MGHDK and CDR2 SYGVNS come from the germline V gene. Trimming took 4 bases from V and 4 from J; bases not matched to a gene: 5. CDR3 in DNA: TGTGCCAGCAGTGCTTTCAGGGGGCTAGAGACCCAGTACTTC. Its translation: CASSAFRGLETQYF. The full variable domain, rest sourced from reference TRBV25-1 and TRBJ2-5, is EADIYQTPRYLVIGTGKKITLECSQTMGHDKMYWYQQDPGMELHLIHYSYGVNSTEKGDLSSESTVSRIRTEHFPLTLESARPSHTSQYLCASSAFRGLETQYFGPGTRLLVL.

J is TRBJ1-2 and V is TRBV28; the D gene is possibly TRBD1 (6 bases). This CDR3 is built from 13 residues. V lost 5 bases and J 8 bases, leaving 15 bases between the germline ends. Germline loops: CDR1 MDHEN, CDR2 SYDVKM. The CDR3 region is CASSDKDSLGYTF. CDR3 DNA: TGTGCCAGCAGTGATAAGGACAGTTTAGGCTACACCTTC.